What follows are 8 T cell receptor beta chains derived from one specimen sequenced in a study of CD8 T cells in Susac syndrome. The authors reverse transcribed about 0.5 to 1 ug RNA with random hexamers. Each CDR3 protein gets one entry after TCRdb re-called the immunoSEQ multiplex PCR reads with MiXCR. The sample lists some 300,000 distinct CDR3 sequences, about 91% seen once, with roughly 0.17% in the top ten. Sequenced: CD8+ T cells from PBMCs. Every receptor here comes from a human donor with multiple sclerosis.

The genes are TRBV20-1 and TRBJ1-1, with TRBD1 identical over 10 bases. CDR1 is DFQATT, CDR2 SNEGSKA, per germline (reference sequence). This CDR3 has 12 amino acids. In DNA, the CDR3 is TGCAGCGGGGACAGGGGTGACACTGAAGCTTTCTTT. It encodes CSGDRGDTEAFF.

The CDR3: CAWSGETSGGTSYNEQFF. The CDR3 DNA reads TGTGCCTGGAGTGGGGAGACTAGCGGGGGGACCTCCTACAATGAGCAGTTCTTC. The chain joins TRBV30 to TRBJ2-1; 13 bases line up with TRBD2. This CDR3 comprises 18 residues. CDR1 is GTSNPN and CDR2 is SVGIG in the germline V gene (reference sequence). J gave up 0 bases and V 1 base, and 6 bases lay outside the gene matches. Full variable domain (rest looked up from reference TRBV30 and TRBJ2-1): SQTIHQWPATLVQPVGSPLSLECTVEGTSNPNLYWYRQAAGRGLQLLFYSVGIGQISSEVPQNLSASRPQDRQFILSSKKLLLSDSGFYLCAWSGETSGGTSYNEQFFGPGTRLTVL.

The rearrangement uses TRBV6-1 and TRBJ2-6; the match to TRBD1 covers 8 bases. Germline V gene data show CDR1 as MNHNS and CDR2 as SASEGT. V gave up 10 bases and J gave up 0 bases; unmatched junction bases: 14. This CDR3 region has 18 residues. CDR3 sequence reads: CATPRTGSNPSGANVLTF. The CDR3 bases are TGTGCCACCCCCCGGACAGGGAGTAACCCCTCTGGGGCCAACGTCCTGACTTTC.

The rearrangement joins TRBV28 to TRBJ2-1, with TRBD1 as a possible D gene (6 bases). CDR1 is MDHEN, CDR2 SYDVKM, per germline. Between the trimmed V and J ends, which lost 5 bases and 4 bases, there was a span of 18 bases. The CDR3 consists of 16 residues. For the CDR3, the DNA is TGTGCCAGCAGTCCACCAACAGGGAAGAGTTACAATGAGCAGTTCTTC. Protein product: CASSPPTGKSYNEQFF.

The chain is built from TRBV4-3 and TRBJ1-2; D is ambiguous. Germline V gene data show CDR1 as LGHNA and CDR2 as YSLEER. Deletions cut 4 bases from V and 4 bases from J, with 10 bases between. The CDR3 is 13 amino acids. DNA for the CDR3: TGCGCCAGCAGCCCGAGCTTGTTCTATGGCTACACCTTC. It specifies CASSPSLFYGYTF.

This clonotype was seen a handful of times. The J gene is TRBJ2-1, the V gene TRBV6-2 or TRBV6-3, with TRBD2 matching 13 bases. Germline V lookup: CDR1 MNHEY, CDR2 SVGEGT. CDR3 size: 14 residues. Losses at the gene ends were 5 bases for V and 5 bases for J; bases not matched to a gene: 0. Here the CDR3 reads CASSGLAGDNEQFF. The DNA of the CDR3 is TGTGCCAGCAGTGGACTAGCGGGAGACAATGAGCAGTTCTTC.

The CDR3 DNA reads TGTGCCAGCAGTGGTCTAGCGCCCCCCTACAATGAGCAGTTCTTC. Its translation: CASSGLAPPYNEQFF. This chain connects TRBV6-1 to TRBJ2-1; perhaps TRBD2 as D (6 bases). Germline CDR1 and CDR2: MNHNS and SASEGT. Trimming took 4 bases from V and 2 from J, leaving 12 bases between them. The CDR3 covers 15 residues.

The chain has TRBV7-9 and TRBJ2-3; TRBD2 agrees at 14 bases. This CDR3 has 19 amino acids. Germline V gene sequence: CDR1 SEHNR, CDR2 FQNEAQ (reference sequence). Trimming removed 6 bases from V and 2 bases from J; junction bases left unmatched: 13. This CDR3 is CASSPPGGTSGGSTDTQYF. CDR3 coding DNA: TGTGCCAGCAGTCCCCCCGGGGGGACTAGCGGGGGTTCCACAGATACGCAGTATTTT.